What follows are 22 T cell receptor beta chains derived from one specimen sequenced in a study of human thymus T cells. TCRdb's table, derived via immunoSEQ multiplex PCR, lists solely in-frame clones and lacks some. The data hold 78,000 or so clones, with approximately 96% observed a single time. Obtained as resections during corrective heart surgery, the thymus tissue was then studied. Sample: thymus tissue. These receptors all come from a boy younger than two with a congenital heart defect but otherwise immunologically healthy.

This chain joins TRBV2 and TRBJ2-5; tentative D call: TRBD2 (5 bases). The CDR3 sequence is 14 residues long. Looked up from germline, CDR1 is SNHLY and CDR2 is FYNNEI. Trimming cost V 1 base and J 2 bases, with 8 bases left between them. The CDR3 nucleotides are TGTGCCAGCAGTGAAGAACGGGGACAAGAGACCCAGTACTTC. Translating gives CASSEERGQETQYF.

This chain links TRBV10-2 with TRBJ2-3; the D call may be TRBD1 or TRBD2 (5 bases each). Germline-derived CDR1 and CDR2 are WSHSY and SAAADI. V was trimmed by 6 bases and J by 1 base, leaving 14 bases between them. The CDR3 has 15 residues. CDR3 nucleotide sequence: TGCGCCAGCAGGGGGACCGAACGGGGCACAGATACGCAGTATTTT. Translated: CASRGTERGTDTQYF.

The chain carries TRBV11-2 and TRBJ1-2, with D possibly matching TRBD1 (5 bases). The V gene's germline CDR1 is SGHAT and CDR2 FQNNGV. The length of the CDR3 is 14 residues. Trimming pared 1 base from V and 6 bases from J, leaving 12 bases between. CDR3 nucleotide sequence: TGTGCCAGCAGCTTAGCTACCGGGGGACATGGCTACACCTTC. Protein sequence: CASSLATGGHGYTF. The whole variable domain, remainder taken from reference TRBV11-2 and TRBJ1-2, is EAGVAQSPRYKIIEKRQSVAFWCNPISGHATLYWYQQILGQGPKLLIQFQNNGVVDDSQLPKDRFSAERLKGVDSTLKIQPAKLEDSAVYLCASSLATGGHGYTFGSGTRLTVV.

This clone has a single count. The V gene is TRBV9, the J gene TRBJ2-7, with a weak D call TRBD1 (6 bases). Germline V gene lookup returns CDR1 SGDLS and CDR2 YYNGEE. V shed 0 bases and J shed 3 bases, with 7 bases lying between them. CDR3 size: 13 residues. CDR3 bases: TGTGCCAGCAGCGTAGAGGACAGCTACGAGCAGTACTTC. Its translation: CASSVEDSYEQYF.

The chain joins TRBV4-2 to TRBJ1-3; tentative D call: TRBD1 (6 bases). V lost 3 bases to trimming and J lost 1 base, with 25 bases between them. This CDR3 is 20 amino acids long. Per the germline V gene, CDR1 is LGHNA and CDR2 is YNFKEQ. This CDR3 reads CASSHHWTVRPGNSGNTIYF. In nucleotides, the CDR3 is TGTGCCAGCAGCCATCATTGGACAGTCCGACCGGGCAATTCTGGAAACACCATATATTTT.

The gene calls are TRBV6-4 and TRBJ2-6; TRBD1 matches 8 bases. From germline, CDR1 is MRHNA and CDR2 SNTAGT. V shed 2 bases, J shed 1 base, and the junction held 4 bases outside the gene matches. This CDR3 comprises 17 residues. CDR3 coding DNA: TGTGCCAGCAGTGACACGACAGGGGTTTCTGGGGCCAACGTCCTGACTTTC. This gives the protein CASSDTTGVSGANVLTF.

The rearrangement joins TRBV9 to TRBJ1-1; weak D call: TRBD1 (5 bases). Germline V lookup: CDR1 SGDLS, CDR2 YYNGEE. The V and J ends lost 5 bases and 3 bases respectively, with 17 bases between them. The CDR3 consists of 15 residues. CDR3: CASRGGTPRDTEAFF. DNA of the CDR3: TGTGCCAGCAGGGGGGGGACCCCGAGGGACACTGAAGCTTTCTTT.

This chain joins TRBV6-1 and TRBJ1-3; no clear D. CDR3 length equals 14 residues. In germline, CDR1 is MNHNS, CDR2 SASEGT. V was pared by 2 bases and J by 0 bases, with 5 bases between. CDR3 bases: TGTGCCAGCAGTGAACCCAGCTCTGGAAACACCATATATTTT. This translates into CASSEPSSGNTIYF.

The rearrangement uses TRBV11-2 and TRBJ2-1; TRBD2 is a possible D gene (6 bases). The CDR3 is made up of 12 amino acids. The germline gives CDR1 SGHAT, CDR2 FQNNGV. Trimming took off 4 bases at V and 5 bases at J, with 6 bases between the two ends. In nucleotides, the CDR3 is TGTGCCAGCAGCTGGAGGGACAATGAGCAGTTCTTC. This sequence encodes CASSWRDNEQFF.

Details on this clone: The DNA is left out, because the CDR3 cannot be placed on it with certainty; the CDR3 is given as TCRdb lists it. The CDR3 protein is CASSTSGQGQGYF. The chain carries TRBV2 and TRBJ2-5; TRBD1, the table's D call, lacks a check against the DNA. In germline, CDR1 is SNHLY, CDR2 FYNNEI. With termini counted, the CDR3 has 13 amino acids.

The chain uses TRBV19 and TRBJ2-1; TRBD2 agrees at 9 bases. With V trimmed by 0 bases and J by 8 bases, 11 bases remained unmatched. This CDR3 is built from 17 residues. Germline V CDR1 and CDR2: LNHDA, SQIVND (reference sequence). CDR3 protein: CASSIDPAGGPPDEQFF. CDR3 sequence (DNA): TGTGCCAGTAGTATAGATCCAGCGGGAGGACCCCCGGATGAGCAGTTCTTC.

The chain carries TRBV5-4 and TRBJ1-1, with no clear D. The length of the CDR3 is 14 residues. V lost 0 bases to trimming and J lost 2 bases, with 8 bases between them. CDR1 is SGHNT and CDR2 is YYREEE in the germline V gene (reference sequence). The CDR3 DNA is TGTGCCAGCAGCTTGGCGGGAGCTAACACTGAAGCTTTCTTT. This codes for CASSLAGANTEAFF.

The chain recombines TRBV7-9 with TRBJ2-1; 9 bases agree with TRBD2. The J segment lost 7 bases and the V segment lost 5 bases, leaving 15 bases of the junction unmatched. Germline loops: CDR1 SEHNR, CDR2 FQNEAQ (reference sequence). This CDR3 has 17 amino acids. The CDR3 DNA follows: TGTGCCAGCAGCCCTGGACGTAGCGGGAGAGGGTGGAATGAGCAGTTCTTC. Translation: CASSPGRSGRGWNEQFF.

Here the CDR3 reads CASIKREVRFPYTDTQYF. In nucleotides, the CDR3 is TGTGCCAGCATAAAGCGGGAGGTTCGCTTTCCATACACAGATACGCAGTATTTT. This rearrangement joins TRBV28 to TRBJ2-3; 9 nucleotides line up with TRBD2. The CDR3 has 18 residues. With V trimmed by 7 bases and J by 2 bases, 16 bases remained unmatched. The germline CDR1 and CDR2 sequences are MDHEN and SYDVKM.

This clone was counted between two and nine times. The V gene is TRBV10-1, the J gene TRBJ1-2, with D tentatively TRBD1 (5 bases). V was cut by 8 bases and J by 13 bases, with 14 bases left in between. This CDR3 is built from 10 residues. CDR1 is WNHNN and CDR2 is SYGVQD in the germline V gene (reference sequence). In DNA form, the CDR3 reads TGCGCCAGCCCTCGGGAGGGGTCCACCTTC. It codes for CASPREGSTF.

The gene calls are TRBV7-6 and TRBJ1-3, with TRBD1 as a possible D gene (5 bases). CDR3 length: 18 residues. The germline V gene encodes CDR1 SGHVS and CDR2 FNYEAQ. Trimming shortened V by 5 bases and J by 0 bases, and 20 bases separated the two germline ends. The CDR3, as DNA: TGTGCCAGCAGCCCCCAAGAAGGACACGGCCTCTCTGGAAACACCATATATTTT. Translated: CASSPQEGHGLSGNTIYF.

This chain uses TRBV15 with TRBJ1-3, with a tentative D call TRBD1 (5 bases). CDR1 is LNHNV, CDR2 YYDKDF, per germline (reference sequence). The CDR3 has 14 amino acids. V shed 4 bases and J shed 0 bases, with 7 bases lying between them. CDR3 sequence (DNA): TGTGCCACCAGCAACGGACACTCTGGAAACACCATATATTTT. Translated: CATSNGHSGNTIYF.

V gene TRBV6-1 combines with J gene TRBJ1-2; 9 bases agree with TRBD1. The trim removed 9 bases at V and 8 bases at J, leaving 7 bases unmatched. This CDR3 contains 12 residues. Per germline, CDR1 MNHNS and CDR2 SASEGT. The CDR3 region has the DNA TGTGCCAGTCAGACAGGGGGTGACGGCTACACCTTC. This translates into CASQTGGDGYTF.

This clone was observed a single time. This chain connects TRBV19 to TRBJ1-2; D perhaps matches TRBD1 (5 bases). The CDR3 spans 12 residues. CDR1 and CDR2 from the germline V gene are LNHDA and SQIVND (reference sequence). The V end lost 7 bases, the J end lost 1 base, and 7 bases lay between the germline ends. The CDR3 reads CASTGLNYGYTF. The CDR3 DNA reads as TGTGCCAGTACAGGGCTTAACTATGGCTACACCTTC.

The J gene is TRBJ1-1, the V gene TRBV11-2; D not certain. Germline V gene data show CDR1 as SGHAT and CDR2 as FQNNGV. This CDR3 spans 16 amino acids. The V end was cut by 8 bases, the J end by 1 base, with 20 bases between. The CDR3 nucleotides read TGTGCCAGCTCCTCGAGGGTATCCCGAGAGAACACTGAAGCTTTCTTT. Translating gives CASSSRVSRENTEAFF. Combining the CDR3 with reference TRBV11-2 and TRBJ1-1 gives the whole variable domain EAGVAQSPRYKIIEKRQSVAFWCNPISGHATLYWYQQILGQGPKLLIQFQNNGVVDDSQLPKDRFSAERLKGVDSTLKIQPAKLEDSAVYLCASSSRVSRENTEAFFGQGTRLTVV.

The chain carries TRBV10-2 and TRBJ1-2; D ambiguous. Germline lookup yields CDR1 WSHSY and CDR2 SAAADI. The CDR3 is made up of 14 amino acids. V was pared by 3 bases and J by 2 bases, with 10 bases between. The CDR3 DNA is TGCGCCAGCAGTGACGAGGAGGGAAACTATGGCTACACCTTC. Amino acid sequence: CASSDEEGNYGYTF.

This chain links TRBV6-5 with TRBJ1-5; no clear D gene. This CDR3 comprises 14 residues. V was pared by 0 bases and J by 4 bases, with 7 bases between. Germline V lookup: CDR1 MNHEY, CDR2 SVGAGI. In DNA, the CDR3 is TGTGCCAGCAGTTACTCTTCGGAAAATCAGCCCCAGCATTTT. It yields the protein CASSYSSENQPQHF.